Sequencing of this TCR beta chain was carried out in a study of T cell responses to AZD1222 COVID-19 vaccine. Study summary: Investigators merged groups given second doses at roughly 4 or roughly 12 weeks.

Of note for this clone: As yet, its antigen is unknown.

Losses at the gene ends were 3 bases for V and 5 bases for J; bases not matched to a gene: 6. The CDR3 loop spans 15 amino acids. Germline CDR1 is SGHNT and CDR2 is YYREEE (reference sequence). Study-wide results and caveats: Two AZD1222 doses significantly raised spike-specific TCR breadth and depth over controls. Repertoires were obtained solely post-peak T cell response.

Sequencing was performed with immunoSEQ multiplex PCR; in TCRdb, only in-frame clones are kept and a portion is missing. This table has around 92,000 clones, approximately 91% appearing once. The chain employs TRBV5-4 and TRBJ1-1; 11 positions agree with TRBD1. The receptor comes from an adult in good health. The source was peripheral blood, collected on day 0 of AZD1222 vaccination. The CDR3 DNA follows: TGTGCCAGCAGCTCAACCGGGACAGGGGGAACTGAAGCTTTCTTT. Residues: CASSSTGTGGTEAFF.